These T cell receptor beta chains were read from a single sample in a study of blood T cell repertoires in COVID-19. Assay: immunoSEQ multiplex PCR; the TCRdb copy retains only in-frame clones and omits some. The table shows about 79,000 clones, with about 89% occurring only once. Sequencing was done on a sample of peripheral blood. All receptors derive from a man between 65 and 80 years old with active or convalescent COVID-19. CDR3s leave out the opening cysteine and the closing phenylalanine or tryptophan. Fields, in order: clone size, V gene, J gene, CDR3 protein. Clone size is stated in some rows and not others, as once, few, many or a class when expanded.

>NA|TRBV28|TRBJ2-1
ASSFTGTVWNQF
>once|TRBV18|TRBJ2-7
ASSPPTTGNEQY
>NA|TRBV7-3|TRBJ1-5
ASSPDSNQPQH
>NA|TRBV19|TRBJ2-1
ASSTLVEQF
>once|TRBV19|TRBJ1-2
ASSIGGQTSGYT
>NA|TRBV28|TRBJ1-6
ASSLDIGYSPLH
>NA|TRBV11-2|TRBJ1-1
ASSDKRRDRAEAF
>NA|TRBV28|TRBJ2-7
ASSLFGMAGAYEQY
>NA|TRBV4-2|TRBJ2-7
ASSQEWTSGYEQY
>NA|TRBV3-1/TRBV3-2|TRBJ2-5
ASSDRGRGRVETQY
>NA|TRBV6-5|TRBJ1-5
ASSYLNRGGNQPQH
>NA|TRBV27|TRBJ1-2
ASSLSAGRGYT
>NA|TRBV12-3/TRBV12-4|TRBJ2-1
ASSPLNEQF
>NA|TRBV6-5|TRBJ2-7
ASIRTSWGSYEQY
>few|TRBV7-9|TRBJ1-1
ASSTTGVNTEAF
>NA|TRBV28|TRBJ2-7
ASNLSGRSREQY
>NA|TRBV2|TRBJ1-2
ASSEVGGNYGYT
>NA|TRBV19|TRBJ2-7
ASSTTTAPPYEQY
>NA|TRBV19|TRBJ1-2
ASSQTGAGGYT
>NA|TRBV7-2|TRBJ2-5
ASSFFAGGPETQY
>NA|TRBV28|TRBJ1-2
ASSHQGGVHGYT
>NA|TRBV28|TRBJ1-1
ASRTGIYSEAF
>once|TRBV10-2|TRBJ2-7
ASSVLAETYEQY
>NA|TRBV13|TRBJ1-5
ASSFGQSNQPQH
>NA|TRBV30|TRBJ2-5
AWMASLAGWETQY
>NA|TRBV19|TRBJ1-5
AMSRTGGVGEPQH
>once|TRBV30|TRBJ1-5
AWSVSQGHQPQH
>NA|TRBV6-2/TRBV6-3|TRBJ1-1
ASSPQGRSDTEAF
>NA|TRBV18|TRBJ1-5
ASHQGGGQPQH
>NA|TRBV24-1|TRBJ2-1
ATMESSYNEQF
>NA|TRBV6-5|TRBJ1-1
ASYYGTGTTEAF
>NA|TRBV28|TRBJ1-1
ASSFVNRAGDTEAF
>NA|TRBV10-3|TRBJ2-1
ATRQGEGLISQNEQF
>NA|TRBV5-4|TRBJ1-4
ASSLREAEKLF
>NA|TRBV28|TRBJ2-1
ASTWGLATQRRQF
>NA|TRBV4-3|TRBJ1-2
ASSYNPGGGYGYT
>NA|TRBV4-1|TRBJ2-5
ASSQDGGEETQY
>NA|TRBV2|TRBJ2-3
ASSETGGPADTQY
>NA|TRBV7-2|TRBJ2-7
ASSLGAASGTLPYEQY
>NA|TRBV29-1|TRBJ1-1
SVEDNEAF
>NA|TRBV7-2|TRBJ2-3
ASSFQGADTQY
>once|TRBV6-1|TRBJ2-5
ASSEGRLAGAFETQY
>NA|TRBV28|TRBJ2-5
ASSSSGGGYQETQY
>NA|TRBV19|TRBJ1-2
ASSTPGQKNYGYT
>NA|TRBV9|TRBJ2-1
ASSVVVGGLGNEQF
>NA|TRBV19|TRBJ2-7
ASTSDSSYEQY
>NA|TRBV15|TRBJ1-3
ATSRNRVSGNTIY
>NA|TRBV6-5|TRBJ2-7
ASRDRGRKSYEQY
>NA|TRBV15|TRBJ2-3
ATSRPGGNTQY
>NA|TRBV11-3|TRBJ1-6
ASSKGGRESPLH
>NA|TRBV6-5|TRBJ1-2
ASTSSQGSGYT
>NA|TRBV11-2|TRBJ2-3
ASSPQRVAY
>NA|TRBV29-1|TRBJ2-7
SVVLSGQGFTYEQY
>NA|TRBV28|TRBJ1-2
ASSGQSYGYT
>NA|TRBV10-3|TRBJ2-2
AISVTSGSLEIGELF
>once|TRBV29-1|TRBJ2-5
SAGTSGETQY
>NA|TRBV5-1|TRBJ2-1
ASSFRTGGSLGNEQF
>NA|TRBV19|TRBJ2-6
ASIRGTSSGANVLT